Reported below is one TCR beta chain. Its antigen remains unknown. The data stem from a study of monozygotic twins with inflammatory bowel disease. Each donor supplied roughly 2.4 ml of blood. The CDR3 loop spans 15 amino acids. The V gene's germline CDR1 is SGHRS and CDR2 YFSETQ. Study-level findings and limits: Sharing of clonotypes with others was lower in IBD patients than in healthy twins, and this was especially so with disease activity.

UMIs that had a 6-nucleotide sample barcode were put in using template switching. TCRalpha along with TCRbeta cDNA was subjected to two nested PCRs lasting approximately 16 and 10 cycles. From the 5' RACE reads, TCRdb lists one entry per CDR3 protein and no DNA. The listing records 400,000 to 500,000 distinct CDR3 sequences. The genes are TRBV5-1 and TRBJ2-4; with no DNA, the TCRdb D assignment of TRBD1 cannot be verified. The receptor was isolated from a human donor with ulcerative colitis or Crohn's disease, or a healthy co-twin of an affected twin (not recorded which). Sequencing input: blood. The CDR3 protein is CASSPGTPAKNIQYF. The whole variable domain, filled in from reference TRBV5-1 and TRBJ2-4, reads KAGVTQTPRYLIKTRGQQVTLSCSPISGHRSVSWYQQTPGQGLQFLFEYFSETQRNKGNFPGRFSGRQFSNSRSEMNVSTLELGDSALYLCASSPGTPAKNIQYFGAGTRLSVL.